This paragraph reports one T cell receptor (beta chain). V was shortened by 1 base and J by 0 bases, with 19 bases between the two germline ends. The CDR3 is 19 amino acids. CDR1 LGHDT and CDR2 YNNKEL come from the germline V gene (reference sequence). Clones were read by immunoSEQ multiplex PCR, and TCRdb kept only the in-frame ones, dropping some. Of roughly 420,000 clones in the sample, 70% to 90% were seen once. The sample belongs to a study of Ad26.COV2.S vaccination and SARS-CoV-2 variants. Study in general: Enrolled in COV1001, the donor was in the Ad26.COV2.S trial arm, which received the vaccine.

As for treatment: approximately 18 received Ad26.COV2.S at low or high dose, single or two shots; about 5 received placebo; per-sample allocation not given. Each sample was drawn 63 days after the first injection (of vaccine or placebo). Here the sequenced sample was peripheral blood, taken in a trial of Ad26.COV2.S vaccine versus placebo. The J gene is TRBJ2-4, the V gene TRBV3-1 (or the pseudogene TRBV3-2), with D possibly TRBD1 on 6 matching bases. This receptor was identified in a person between 18 and 65 years old who received the Ad26.COV2.S COVID-19 vaccine or a placebo. CDR3 protein: CASSQASSGTNLAKNIQYF. CDR3 bases: TGTGCCAGCAGCCAAGCCTCATCAGGGACAAACTTAGCCAAAAACATTCAGTACTTC.